This record looks at one TCR beta chain sequence and its context. As yet, its antigen is unknown. These data originate in a study of cytomegalovirus exposure and HLA in healthy donors. Overall study: The roughly 120 million unique TCR beta sequences, from about 190 million T cells, were found by an earlier analysis.

The PCR used 60 Vbeta and 13 Jbeta primers. Generated by immunoSEQ multiplex PCR, the TCRdb table keeps only in-frame clones and is missing some. The data hold approximately 150,000 clones, with over 60% observed a single time. Regarding the study as a whole: Sequencing likely generated an artifact that appeared as a cluster of highly shared sequence variants. Later, an analysis found that common viral pathogens appeared to be linked with several of the most significant clusters.

What was sequenced was PBMCs. This TCR was recovered from a woman aged 18-29 years in good health and CMV-seronegative.

Here the CDR3 reads CASSQAYRGHNEKLFF. The CDR3 region has the DNA TGCGCCAGCAGCCAAGCTTACAGGGGCCATAATGAAAAACTGTTTTTT. V gene TRBV4-1 combines with J gene TRBJ1-4, with 7 bases fitting TRBD1. The V gene's germline CDR1 is MGHRA and CDR2 YSYEKL. The V segment lost 1 base and the J segment 4 bases; nucleotides outside the gene matches: 6. This CDR3 is built from 16 residues.